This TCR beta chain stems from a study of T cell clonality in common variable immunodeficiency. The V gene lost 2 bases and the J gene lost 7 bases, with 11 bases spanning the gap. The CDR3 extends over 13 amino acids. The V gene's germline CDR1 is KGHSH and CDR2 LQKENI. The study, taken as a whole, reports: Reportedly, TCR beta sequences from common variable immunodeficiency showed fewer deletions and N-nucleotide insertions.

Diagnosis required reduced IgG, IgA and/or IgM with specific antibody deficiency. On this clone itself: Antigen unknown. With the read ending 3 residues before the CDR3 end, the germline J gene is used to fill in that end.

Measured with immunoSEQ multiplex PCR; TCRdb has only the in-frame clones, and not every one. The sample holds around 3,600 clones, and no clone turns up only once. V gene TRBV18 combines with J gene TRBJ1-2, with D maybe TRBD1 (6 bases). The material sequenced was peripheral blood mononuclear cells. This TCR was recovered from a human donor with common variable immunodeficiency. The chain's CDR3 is CASSPSQGGGYTF. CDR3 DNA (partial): TGTGCCAGCTCACCATCACAGGGAGGTGGC.